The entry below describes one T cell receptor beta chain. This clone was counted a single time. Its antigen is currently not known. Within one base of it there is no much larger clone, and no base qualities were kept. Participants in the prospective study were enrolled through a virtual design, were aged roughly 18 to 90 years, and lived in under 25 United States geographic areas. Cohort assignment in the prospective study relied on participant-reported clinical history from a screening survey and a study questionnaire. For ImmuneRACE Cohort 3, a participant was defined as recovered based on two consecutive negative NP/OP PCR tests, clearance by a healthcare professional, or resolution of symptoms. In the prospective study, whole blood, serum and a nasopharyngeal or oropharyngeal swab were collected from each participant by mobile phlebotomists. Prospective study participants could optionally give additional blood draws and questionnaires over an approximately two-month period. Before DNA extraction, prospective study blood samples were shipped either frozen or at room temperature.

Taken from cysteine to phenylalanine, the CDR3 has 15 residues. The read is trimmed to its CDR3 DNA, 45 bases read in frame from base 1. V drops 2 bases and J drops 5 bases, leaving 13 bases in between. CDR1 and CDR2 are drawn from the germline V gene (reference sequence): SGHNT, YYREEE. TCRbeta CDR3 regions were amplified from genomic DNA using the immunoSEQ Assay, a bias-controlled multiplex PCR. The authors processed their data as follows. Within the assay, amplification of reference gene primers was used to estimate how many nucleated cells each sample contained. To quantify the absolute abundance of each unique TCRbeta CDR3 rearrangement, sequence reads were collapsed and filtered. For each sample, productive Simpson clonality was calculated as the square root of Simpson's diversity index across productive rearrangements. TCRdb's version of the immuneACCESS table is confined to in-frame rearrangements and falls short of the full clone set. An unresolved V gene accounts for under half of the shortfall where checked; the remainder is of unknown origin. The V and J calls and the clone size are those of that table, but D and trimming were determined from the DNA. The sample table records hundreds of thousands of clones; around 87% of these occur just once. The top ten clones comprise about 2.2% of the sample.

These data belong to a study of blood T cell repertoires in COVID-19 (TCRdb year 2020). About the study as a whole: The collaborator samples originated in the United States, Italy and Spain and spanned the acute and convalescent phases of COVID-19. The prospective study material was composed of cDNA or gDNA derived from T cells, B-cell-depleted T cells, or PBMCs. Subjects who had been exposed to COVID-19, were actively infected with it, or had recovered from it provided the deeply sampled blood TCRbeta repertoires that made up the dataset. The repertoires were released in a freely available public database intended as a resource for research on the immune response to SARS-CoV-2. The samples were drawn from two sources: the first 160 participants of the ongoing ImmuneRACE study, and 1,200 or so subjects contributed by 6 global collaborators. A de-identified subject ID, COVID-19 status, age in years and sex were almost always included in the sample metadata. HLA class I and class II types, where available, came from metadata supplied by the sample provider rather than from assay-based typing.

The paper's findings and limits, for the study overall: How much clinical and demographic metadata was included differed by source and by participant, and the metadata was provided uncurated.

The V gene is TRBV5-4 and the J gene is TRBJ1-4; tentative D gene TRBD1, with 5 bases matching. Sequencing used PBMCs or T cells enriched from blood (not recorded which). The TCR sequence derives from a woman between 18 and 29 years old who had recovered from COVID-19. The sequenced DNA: TGTGCCAGCAGCTTTCCTGGCGACAGAAATGAAAAACTGTTTTTT. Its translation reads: CASSFPGDRNEKLFF.